This TCR beta chain was observed in a study of cytomegalovirus exposure and HLA in healthy donors. This CDR3 has 15 amino acids. CDR1 is MNHNS, CDR2 SASEGT, per germline. V was pared by 7 bases and J by 6 bases, with 19 bases between. Clones were read by immunoSEQ multiplex PCR, and TCRdb kept only the in-frame ones, dropping some. Of 100,000 to 150,000 clones listed, about 91% are singletons. Sequenced: PBMCs. The genes are TRBV6-1 and TRBJ1-3; D perhaps matches TRBD1 (6 bases). The clonotype comes from a woman aged 18 to 35 in good health and CMV-seronegative. Here the CDR3 reads CASIGSRRGVNTIYF. In DNA form, the CDR3 reads TGTGCCAGCATAGGTTCCCGCAGGGGAGTAAACACCATATATTTT.